Shown below are 32 T cell receptor beta chains from a single sample sequenced in a study of beta chain features in type 1 diabetes. Their cognate antigens are unknown. Whole-study findings and limits: TCRB CDR3s from Type 1 diabetes patients were moderately but significantly shorter in all four CD4+ subsets.

Expressed TCRB transcripts were sequenced because the entire RNA isolate underwent reverse transcription. TCRdb's table, derived via immunoSEQ multiplex PCR, lists solely in-frame clones and lacks some. This sample yields roughly 700,000 clones, of which 13% are seen a single time; 0.02% to 0.025% belongs to the top ten. What was sequenced was naive CD4+ T cells from blood. The receptors were gathered from a man younger than 30 with type 1 diabetes.

V and J are TRBV28 and TRBJ1-1; no reliable D call. From germline, CDR1 is MDHEN and CDR2 SYDVKM. This CDR3 contains 12 residues. Deletions cut 7 bases from V and 10 bases from J, with 16 bases between. This CDR3 reads CASTNGRTRAFF. Written as DNA, the CDR3 is TGTGCCAGCACCAATGGGCGCACACGAGCTTTCTTT.

The V gene is TRBV9, the J gene TRBJ1-6; TRBD1 agrees at 7 bases. Germline lookup yields CDR1 SGDLS and CDR2 YYNGEE. This CDR3 has 15 amino acids. The junction had 7 bases not matched to a gene; V was cut back by 4 bases and J by 6 bases. The CDR3 region is CASSTQGQTNSPLHF. The CDR3 region has the DNA TGTGCCAGCAGCACACAGGGACAGACTAATTCACCCCTCCACTTT. Filled out from reference TRBV9 and TRBJ1-6, the complete variable domain reads DSGVTQTPKHLITATGQRVTLRCSPRSGDLSVYWYQQSLDQGLQFLIQYYNGEERAKGNILERFSAQQFPDLHSELNLSSLELGDSALYFCASSTQGQTNSPLHFGNGTRLTVT.

This clone was seen more than once but under ten times. The V gene is TRBV15, the J gene TRBJ2-5; TRBD1 agrees at 8 bases. Germline V lookup: CDR1 LNHNV, CDR2 YYDKDF (reference sequence). The CDR3 loop spans 14 amino acids. V lost 0 bases, J lost 5 bases, and 2 bases stayed unmatched. This CDR3 is CATSRDRGHETQYF. As DNA, the CDR3 is TGTGCCACCAGCAGAGACAGGGGGCACGAGACCCAGTACTTC.

V gene TRBV6-1 combines with J gene TRBJ1-2; TRBD1 matches 10 bases. After removal of 5 bases from V and 8 bases from J, the junction contained 5 bases not matched to a gene. The germline V gene has CDR1 MNHNS and CDR2 SASEGT. This CDR3 is built from 13 residues. This CDR3 is CASSFGQGEGYTF. The CDR3 region has the DNA TGTGCCAGCAGTTTCGGACAGGGGGAAGGCTACACCTTC.

This clone was counted a few times. The rearrangement joins TRBV27 to TRBJ1-2, with TRBD1 matching 8 bases. V trimming: 4 bases; J trimming: 4 bases; junction bases outside the gene matches: 8. CDR1 and CDR2 from the germline V gene are MNHEY and SMNVEV (reference sequence). The CDR3 contains 15 residues. The CDR3 here is CASSSGQGASYGYTF. CDR3 coding DNA: TGTGCCAGCAGTTCCGGACAGGGAGCTAGCTATGGCTACACCTTC.

This clone turned up a few times. This sequence joins TRBV5-6 and TRBJ1-5; the match to TRBD1 covers 9 bases. CDR1 is SGHDT and CDR2 is YYEEEE in the germline V gene. Trimming took 2 bases from V and 1 from J; bases not matched to a gene: 4. This CDR3 comprises 16 residues. In DNA, the CDR3 is TGTGCCAGCAGCTTCGGGACAGGGCAGAGCAATCAGCCCCAGCATTTT. The encoded protein is CASSFGTGQSNQPQHF.

J is TRBJ2-3 and V is TRBV7-9, with 8 bases identical to TRBD1. Germline loops: CDR1 SEHNR, CDR2 FQNEAQ (reference sequence). The V gene end was trimmed by 1 base and the J gene end by 2 bases; junction bases not matched to a gene: 2. CDR3 size: 15 residues. CDR3 amino acids: CASSLGTGSTDTQYF. The DNA of the CDR3 is TGTGCCAGCAGCTTAGGGACAGGGTCCACAGATACGCAGTATTTT.

A remark on this clone: The junction does not match germline at one end; this may be a read error. The J gene is TRBJ1-5, the V gene TRBV6-1; TRBD1 matches at 9 bases. CDR3 length: 16 residues. CDR1 is MNHNS, CDR2 SASEGT, per germline. CDR3 residues: CAISDIRTGGNQPQHF. The CDR3 region has the DNA TGTGCCATCAGTGATATAAGGACAGGGGGCAATCAGCCCCAGCATTTT.

V and J are TRBV9 and TRBJ2-3; D uncertain. The CDR3 extends over 14 amino acids. The V end lost 5 bases, the J end lost 6 bases, and 16 bases lay between the germline ends. In germline, CDR1 is SGDLS, CDR2 YYNGEE. The CDR3 region has the DNA TGTGCCAGCAGTTTTACAGTCGCGCAGGATACGCAGTATTTT. Amino acid sequence: CASSFTVAQDTQYF.

Notes on this clone: Distinct nucleotide sequences in the sample also encode this CDR3. The chain joins TRBV18 to TRBJ2-3; D is undetermined. The CDR3 has 12 residues. The germline V gene encodes CDR1 KGHSH and CDR2 LQKENI. Between the trimmed V and J ends, which lost 3 bases and 3 bases, there was a span of 4 bases. This CDR3 reads CASSPTTDTQYF. In nucleotides, the CDR3 is TGTGCCAGCTCACCTACAACAGATACGCAGTATTTT. The full variable domain, in which reference TRBV18 and TRBJ2-3 provide the parts outside the CDR3, is NAGVMQNPRHLVRRRGQEARLRCSPMKGHSHVYWYRQLPEEGLKFMVYLQKENIIDESGMPKERFSAEFPKEGPSILRIQQVVRGDSAAYFCASSPTTDTQYFGPGTRLTVL.

This clone occurred a few times. This chain uses TRBV5-1 with TRBJ1-1; the D gene is possibly TRBD1 (6 bases). This CDR3 has 15 amino acids. Germline V gene lookup returns CDR1 SGHRS and CDR2 YFSETQ. With 4 bases removed from V and 4 bases from J, the gap between germline ends came to 17 bases. CDR3 in DNA: TGCGCCAGCAGCCTAAACGTACAGGGTGGCACTGAAGCTTTCTTT. This translates into CASSLNVQGGTEAFF.

This clone turned up a few times. The chain combines TRBV4-1 with TRBJ2-2; 8 bases agree with TRBD1. This CDR3 has 17 residues. Trimming took 3 bases from V and 4 from J; bases not matched to a gene: 10. Looked up from germline, CDR1 is MGHRA and CDR2 is YSYEKL. The CDR3 DNA reads as TGCGCCAGCAGCCACCGCCCCAGGGGGCTTATCACCGGGGAGCTGTTTTTT. It is translated as CASSHRPRGLITGELFF.

The gene calls are TRBV29-1 and TRBJ2-7; weak D call: TRBD1 (5 bases). The CDR3 consists of 13 residues. V lost 0 bases to trimming and J lost 4 bases, with 10 bases between them. The germline V gene has CDR1 SQVTM and CDR2 ANQGSEA. This chain's CDR3 is CSVEEAQGYEQYF. For the CDR3, the DNA is TGCAGCGTTGAAGAAGCCCAGGGTTACGAGCAGTACTTC.

The chain is built from TRBV7-9 and TRBJ2-2; a weak D match, TRBD2 (5 bases). The length of the CDR3 is 17 residues. Trimming stripped 4 bases from V and 2 bases from J, with 17 bases between. Germline loops: CDR1 SEHNR, CDR2 FQNEAQ (reference sequence). The CDR3 bases are TGTGCCAGCAGCTCTCGGAGCGGAGTCATTAACACCGGGGAGCTGTTTTTT. It codes for CASSSRSGVINTGELFF.

The chain is built from TRBV30 and TRBJ1-6; 7 bases are a match to TRBD1. This CDR3 comprises 14 residues. Germline lookup yields CDR1 GTSNPN and CDR2 SVGIG (reference sequence). V shed 2 bases, J shed 14 bases, and the junction held 12 bases outside the gene matches. The CDR3 spells CAWSSGGGPQALHF. For the CDR3, the DNA is TGTGCCTGGAGTTCCGGAGGGGGCCCCCAGGCCCTCCACTTT.

The chain uses TRBV30 and TRBJ1-4, with D uncertain. This CDR3 is built from 14 residues. V was shortened by 1 base and J by 4 bases, with 10 bases between the two germline ends. CDR1 GTSNPN and CDR2 SVGIG come from the germline V gene (reference sequence). The CDR3 here is CAWSAGRFNEKLFF. The CDR3 nucleotides read TGTGCCTGGAGTGCCGGACGGTTTAATGAAAAACTGTTTTTT.

This chain uses TRBV29-1 with TRBJ1-1; 7 bases fit TRBD1. The germline gives CDR1 SQVTM, CDR2 ANQGSEA. The CDR3 spans 13 residues. With V trimmed by 7 bases and J by 0 bases, 5 bases remained unmatched. CDR3 loop: CSATGQMNTEAFF. The CDR3 nucleotides read TGCAGCGCGACGGGACAGATGAACACTGAAGCTTTCTTT.

This clone came up a few times. This sample includes further DNA sequences coding for the same CDR3. The chain combines TRBV7-9 with TRBJ1-4, with TRBD1 matching over 11 bases. The CDR3 is made up of 15 amino acids. Germline V gene sequence: CDR1 SEHNR, CDR2 FQNEAQ (reference sequence). J gave up 5 bases and V 3 bases, and 2 bases lay outside the gene matches. DNA for the CDR3: TGTGCCAGCAGCTTGGGGACAGGGGGGAATGAAAAACTGTTTTTT. It encodes CASSLGTGGNEKLFF.

The chain links TRBV30 to TRBJ1-4; TRBD1 might be the D (5 bases). This CDR3 spans 15 amino acids. Germline values: CDR1 GTSNPN, CDR2 SVGIG (reference sequence). The ends were cut back, 4 bases at V and 6 bases at J, with 18 bases in the middle. As DNA, the CDR3 is TGTGCCTGGACCCCACCTGGGACTCCGGATGAAAAACTGTTTTTT. This gives the protein CAWTPPGTPDEKLFF.

J is TRBJ1-2 and V is TRBV19; unclear D gene. Trimming pared 5 bases from V and 6 bases from J, leaving 13 bases between. Germline loops: CDR1 LNHDA, CDR2 SQIVND (reference sequence). This CDR3 has 13 residues. The CDR3 region has the DNA TGTGCCAGTAGTGAGGCAAAGGGCGATGGCTACACCTTC. Its translation is CASSEAKGDGYTF.

This sequence joins TRBV5-4 and TRBJ1-2; a weak D match, TRBD1 (6 bases). CDR1 and CDR2 from the germline V gene are SGHNT and YYREEE (reference sequence). There are 14 residues in the CDR3. The V and J ends lost 6 bases and 5 bases respectively, with 17 bases between them. The CDR3 sequence is CASNPWGTGYGYTF. The CDR3 bases are TGTGCCAGCAACCCCTGGGGCACAGGGTATGGCTACACCTTC.

Only a few counts were recorded for this clone. The chain uses TRBV6-5 and TRBJ1-2; D uncertain. The germline CDR1 and CDR2 sequences are MNHEY and SVGAGI. The V and J ends lost 0 bases and 8 bases respectively, with 10 bases between them. This CDR3 is built from 13 residues. CDR3 bases: TGTGCCAGCAGTTACTCTGGACGGGCGGGCTACACCTTC. Residues: CASSYSGRAGYTF.

V is TRBV27 and J is TRBJ1-2; the D is unclear. The V and J ends lost 6 bases and 8 bases respectively, with 16 bases between them. This CDR3 is built from 13 residues. Germline values: CDR1 MNHEY, CDR2 SMNVEV (reference sequence). The CDR3 nucleotides read TGTGCCAGCAGCCGGACGTCTGAGGTGGGCTACACCTTC. Protein: CASSRTSEVGYTF.

V is TRBV4-2 and J is TRBJ2-2; D is undetermined. This CDR3 has 17 amino acids. Germline CDR1 is LGHNA and CDR2 is YNFKEQ. V lost 0 bases, J lost 4 bases, and 15 bases lay in between. The CDR3, as DNA: TGTGCCAGCAGCCAAGAGGCGTCCGCAGGATCCACCGGGGAGCTGTTTTTT. Translated: CASSQEASAGSTGELFF.

This sequence joins TRBV7-2 and TRBJ2-3, with D perhaps given as TRBD1 or TRBD2 (7 bases each). Germline V gene data show CDR1 as SGHTA and CDR2 as FQGNSA. With 5 bases removed from V and 4 bases from J, the gap between germline ends came to 19 bases. The CDR3 has 16 residues. The CDR3 DNA is TGTGCCAGCAGCACCGACCCCAGGGGGAGGGCAGATACGCAGTATTTT. Protein product: CASSTDPRGRADTQYF.

This clone was observed a few times. J is TRBJ2-7 and V is TRBV7-8; D gene unclear. The CDR3 runs 14 residues. Germline V gene sequence: CDR1 SGHVS, CDR2 FQNEAQ. V lost 1 base and J 0 bases, leaving 7 bases between the germline ends. In nucleotides, the CDR3 is TGTGCCAGCAGCTTAGTGGCGGTCTCCTACGAGCAGTACTTC. It is translated as CASSLVAVSYEQYF.

This clone was counted a few times. J is TRBJ2-5 and V is TRBV6-5; 10 bases line up with TRBD1. The ends lost 4 bases at V and 5 bases at J; junction bases unmatched: 10. This CDR3 contains 16 residues. Germline V gene sequence: CDR1 MNHEY, CDR2 SVGAGI. CDR3 amino acids: CASSFSGTGEGETQYF. The CDR3 DNA is TGTGCCAGCAGTTTCTCCGGGACAGGGGAGGGCGAGACCCAGTACTTC.

This clone was counted a few times. V and J are TRBV19 and TRBJ1-6; D is ambiguous. Germline CDR1 LNHDA, CDR2 SQIVND (reference sequence). The CDR3 sequence is 14 residues long. V gave up 3 bases and J gave up 7 bases, with 10 bases separating them. The CDR3 DNA sequence: TGTGCCAGTAGTATTATGAAGGGAAATTCACCCCTCCACTTT. Protein: CASSIMKGNSPLHF.

This clone was counted a few times. The DNA of the CDR3 is TGTGCCAGCAGCTTGGCCGGGGGAGGGAGCGATACGCAGTATTTT. Translating gives CASSLAGGGSDTQYF. The genes are TRBV5-4 and TRBJ2-3, with 7 bases fitting TRBD2. In germline, CDR1 is SGHNT, CDR2 YYREEE (reference sequence). After removal of 0 bases from V and 6 bases from J, the junction contained 7 bases not matched to a gene. CDR3 size: 15 residues. Full variable domain (rest looked up from reference TRBV5-4 and TRBJ2-3): ETGVTQSPTHLIKTRGQQVTLRCSSQSGHNTVSWYQQALGQGPQFIFQYYREEENGRGNFPPRFSGLQFPNYSSELNVNALELDDSALYLCASSLAGGGSDTQYFGPGTRLTVL.

The chain recombines TRBV10-1 with TRBJ1-1; D not resolved. CDR1 is WNHNN and CDR2 is SYGVQD in the germline V gene (reference sequence). CDR3 length: 15 residues. V was shortened by 2 bases and J by 1 base, with 11 bases between the two germline ends. The CDR3 reads CASSERASSNTEAFF. In nucleotides, the CDR3 is TGCGCCAGCAGTGAGAGGGCAAGTTCGAACACTGAAGCTTTCTTT.

The chain employs TRBV5-6 and TRBJ1-2; no clear D. In germline, CDR1 is SGHDT, CDR2 YYEEEE. V shed 2 bases and J shed 8 bases, with 7 bases lying between them. This CDR3 has 11 residues. The CDR3 reads CASSFGGGYTF. The CDR3 nucleotides are TGTGCCAGCAGCTTTGGAGGAGGCTACACCTTC.

This clone has just a few counts. This rearrangement joins TRBV29-1 to TRBJ1-3; unclear D gene. CDR3 length equals 13 residues. Trimming pared 7 bases from V and 0 bases from J, leaving 10 bases between. CDR1 and CDR2 (germline): SQVTM, ANQGSEA. CDR3 nucleotide sequence: TGCAGCGCCGGGCAGAGCTCTGGAAACACCATATATTTT. Translating gives CSAGQSSGNTIYF.